One and the same sample provided the 12 T cell receptor beta chains below, sequenced in a study of OX40 agonist ivuxolimab in advanced cancers. Here immunoSEQ multiplex PCR was the method, and the copy in TCRdb shows in-frame clones only, minus some. The data contain approximately 81,000 clones, approximately 84% of them singletons. Sample: CD4+ or CD8+ T cells sorted from blood, taken in a trial of the OX40 agonist ivuxolimab. The receptors were sampled from an adult with an advanced solid tumor such as melanoma, head and neck, liver or kidney cancer.

The rearrangement joins TRBV7-8 to TRBJ2-7; D assignment may be TRBD1 or TRBD2 (5 bases each). V dropped 5 bases and J dropped 0 bases, with 23 bases sitting between them. CDR3 size: 18 residues. Per the germline V gene, CDR1 is SGHVS and CDR2 is FQNEAQ. CDR3 sequence (DNA): TGTGCCAGCAGCCCCTATACAGACACCGGGACGGCCTCCTACGAGCAGTACTTC. It yields the protein CASSPYTDTGTASYEQYF.

This rearrangement joins TRBV9 to TRBJ2-7; 11 bases align to TRBD2. The CDR3 has 17 amino acids. Germline V gives CDR1 SGDLS, CDR2 YYNGEE. The ends lost 0 bases at V and 4 bases at J; junction bases unmatched: 9. The CDR3 region has the DNA TGTGCCAGCAGCGTAGAGCCAGGACTAGCGGGTTCTTACGAGCAGTACTTC. Translated: CASSVEPGLAGSYEQYF.

This chain uses TRBV7-2 with TRBJ1-1, with TRBD1 identical over 8 bases. Germline-derived CDR1 and CDR2 are SGHTA and FQGNSA. The CDR3 length is 14 residues. V shed 1 base, J shed 10 bases, and the junction held 8 bases outside the gene matches. The CDR3 region is CASSLVVSGGAAFF. CDR3 coding DNA: TGTGCCAGCAGCTTAGTAGTGTCAGGGGGCGCAGCTTTCTTT. Full variable domain (remainder filled in from reference TRBV7-2 and TRBJ1-1): GAGVSQSPSNKVTEKGKDVELRCDPISGHTALYWYRQSLGQGLEFLIYFQGNSAPDKSGLPSDRFSAERTGGSVSTLTIQRTQQEDSAVYLCASSLVVSGGAAFFGQGTRLTVV.

The chain recombines TRBV30 with TRBJ2-3, with unresolved D. Trimming removed 4 bases from V and 6 bases from J, with 17 bases in between. The CDR3 has 14 residues. The germline gives CDR1 GTSNPN, CDR2 SVGIG (reference sequence). CDR3 amino acids: CAWMIVANGDTQYF. The CDR3 nucleotides are TGTGCCTGGATGATAGTCGCAAATGGGGATACGCAGTATTTT.

The table lists this clone with many counts. This chain links TRBV7-9 with TRBJ1-5; a possible D gene is TRBD1 (5 bases). V lost 8 bases to trimming and J lost 2 bases, with 7 bases between them. CDR1 is SEHNR, CDR2 FQNEAQ, per germline (reference sequence). The CDR3 sequence is 12 residues long. This chain's CDR3 is CASGAGNQPQHF. The DNA for the CDR3 is TGTGCCAGCGGGGCGGGCAATCAGCCCCAGCATTTT.

The DNA for the CDR3 is TGTGCCTGGAACCGGGACAGGGCAGATAGCGGCGCCTACGAGCAGTACTTC. Translation gives CAWNRDRADSGAYEQYF. The chain uses TRBV30 and TRBJ2-7, with 9 positions matching TRBD1. CDR1 and CDR2 (germline): GTSNPN, SVGIG (reference sequence). The V and J ends lost 4 bases and 2 bases, in that order; junction bases with no gene match: 15. The CDR3 length is 17 residues. The full variable domain, rest sourced from reference TRBV30 and TRBJ2-7, is SQTIHQWPATLVQPVGSPLSLECTVEGTSNPNLYWYRQAAGRGLQLLFYSVGIGQISSEVPQNLSASRPQDRQFILSSKKLLLSDSGFYLCAWNRDRADSGAYEQYFGPGTRLTVT.

This clone was observed a handful of times. The chain links TRBV2 to TRBJ2-7; D unclear. Trimming took 8 bases from V and 6 from J, leaving 11 bases between them. CDR1 is SNHLY, CDR2 FYNNEI, per germline. The CDR3 loop spans 11 amino acids. CDR3 in DNA: TGTGCCAGCTCAGCCGACTCCGAGCAGTACTTC. This gives the protein CASSADSEQYF.

The chain carries TRBV7-2 and TRBJ2-1, with TRBD2 identical over 13 bases. The CDR3 spans 16 residues. Per germline, CDR1 SGHTA and CDR2 FQGNSA. With V trimmed by 5 bases and J by 9 bases, 10 bases remained unmatched. CDR3 protein: CASSLRLAGGQGEQFF. The CDR3 coding sequence is TGTGCCAGCAGCCTCAGACTAGCGGGAGGCCAGGGTGAGCAGTTCTTC.

The rearrangement joins TRBV6-5 to TRBJ1-1; D gene ambiguous. Germline V gene lookup returns CDR1 MNHEY and CDR2 SVGAGI. This CDR3 spans 11 amino acids. The germline V and J ends were trimmed by 2 bases and 3 bases, with 1 base remaining between them. Here the CDR3 DNA reads TGTGCCAGCAGTTACCACACTGAAGCTTTCTTT. This encodes CASSYHTEAFF.

This clone was counted only a few times. This sequence joins TRBV4-1 and TRBJ1-1; the D is unclear. The germline V gene has CDR1 MGHRA and CDR2 YSYEKL. This CDR3 region has 18 residues. The V end lost 3 bases, the J end lost 0 bases, and 20 bases lay between the germline ends. The CDR3 protein is CASSHPFRTRLMNTEAFF. The DNA for the CDR3 is TGCGCCAGCAGCCATCCCTTCCGAACGCGGCTTATGAACACTGAAGCTTTCTTT.

V usage is TRBV7-9 and J usage is TRBJ1-4; 10 bases align to TRBD1. This CDR3 is built from 15 residues. Germline trimming cut 2 bases from V and 8 bases from J; bases unmatched to any gene: 5. Germline V gives CDR1 SEHNR, CDR2 FQNEAQ (reference sequence). The CDR3 here is CASSLSGTGEEKLFF. The CDR3 DNA reads as TGTGCCAGCAGCTTATCCGGGACAGGGGAAGAAAAACTGTTTTTT. The full variable domain, with the rest looked up from reference TRBV7-9 and TRBJ1-4, is DTGVSQNPRHKITKRGQNVTFRCDPISEHNRLYWYRQTLGQGPEFLTYFQNEAQLEKSRLLSDRFSAERPKGSFSTLEIQRTEQGDSAMYLCASSLSGTGEEKLFFGSGTQLSVL.

V is TRBV30 and J is TRBJ2-2; D is unresolved. This CDR3 comprises 13 residues. V was clipped by 2 bases and J by 1 base, with 5 bases between them. Germline V gene lookup returns CDR1 GTSNPN and CDR2 SVGIG (reference sequence). CDR3 loop: CAWSTLNTGELFF. Written as DNA, the CDR3 is TGTGCCTGGAGTACATTGAACACCGGGGAGCTGTTTTTT.